This TCR beta chain derives from a study of blood T cell repertoires in COVID-19 (dated by TCRdb to about 2020). With regard to the full study: The collaborator samples originated in the United States, Italy and Spain and spanned the acute and convalescent phases of COVID-19. A freely available public database, intended as a resource for researchers studying the immune response to SARS-CoV-2, is where the repertoires were released. A de-identified subject ID, COVID-19 status, age in years and sex were almost always included in the sample metadata. The prospective study material was composed of cDNA or gDNA derived from T cells, B-cell-depleted T cells, or PBMCs. Deeply sampled blood TCRbeta repertoires from subjects exposed to, actively infected with, or recovered from COVID-19 were included in the dataset. The samples were drawn from two sources: the first 160 participants of the ongoing ImmuneRACE study, and 1,200 or so subjects contributed by 6 global collaborators. Where available, HLA class I and class II types were obtained from metadata supplied by the sample provider rather than from assay-based typing. The study at large found these results: Clinical and demographic metadata were provided uncurated, with the amount varying by source and participant.

The collaborating institutions used their own protocols to collect whole blood in K2EDTA tubes. For TCRbeta analysis, collaborators shipped samples as frozen whole blood, isolated PBMCs, or DNA extracted from either of those sample types. Comment on this clone: Its specific antigen is unknown. Per-nucleotide qualities are absent, and no much larger clonotype sits a single base away.

TCRbeta CDR3 regions were amplified from genomic DNA by means of the immunoSEQ Assay, a bias-controlled multiplex PCR. The authors' analysis ran thus. The number of nucleated cells in each sample was estimated from the amplification of reference gene primers within the assay. Sequence reads were collapsed and filtered to measure the absolute abundance of every unique TCRbeta CDR3 rearrangement. For each sample, productive Simpson clonality was calculated by taking the square root of Simpson's diversity index across productive rearrangements. TCRdb mirrors the immuneACCESS table, restricted to in-frame sequences. Some clones are absent from its copies; in checked studies, under half trace to an unresolved V gene, and the reason for the others is unknown. V and J calls and clone size are those listed in that table; D and trimming were worked out from the DNA. Present in this sample are around 120,000 clones, 70% to 90% of which were seen just once. The ten largest make up about 2.2% of the sample.

Material for sequencing was peripheral blood. This TCR came from a man aged 25-45 years with acute or convalescent COVID-19.

The DNA is TGTGCCAGCAGCTTAGGTTCCGGTGGGGTAGCGGAAAAGACCCAGTACTTC. Translated, it gives CASSLGSGGVAEKTQYF. The chain employs TRBV7-2 and TRBJ2-5; TRBD2 is a possible D gene, resting on 6 matching bases. V is reduced by 1 base and J by 6 bases, leaving a spacing of 21 bases between them. CDR1 and CDR2, looked up from the germline V gene, are SGHTA and FQGNSA. The CDR3 runs 17 residues from the cysteine to the phenylalanine. Of all the DNA, just the CDR3 is kept, 51 bases in frame from base 1.